This T cell receptor (beta chain) was sequenced during a study of monozygotic twins with inflammatory bowel disease. Study-wide findings and caveats: The analysis yielded no support for one strong signal or clonotype associated with IBD. Background noise in patient repertoires may stem from differing immunosuppressive treatments.

With respect to this clonotype: The antigen is not known.

From its re-call of the 5' RACE reads, TCRdb lists each CDR3 protein once, without DNA. In all, the sample yields some 150,000 distinct CDR3 sequences. RNA in its total form was extracted from whole blood, and T cells were not sorted. From germline, CDR1 is LNHNV and CDR2 YYDKDF (reference sequence). The CDR3 is 14 residues long. Sequences were obtained from blood. The chain uses TRBV15 and TRBJ1-1. The receptor was derived from a human donor with ulcerative colitis or Crohn's disease, or a healthy co-twin of an affected twin (not recorded which). This CDR3 is CATSMRGGNTEAFF.